Reported below is one T cell receptor beta chain. What it binds is not known. This record belongs to a study of cytomegalovirus exposure and HLA in healthy donors. General study results and limits: It was reported that TCR beta sequences correctly inferred the HLA-A and HLA-B alleles for most subjects.

Vbeta (60) and Jbeta (13) primers were used in the PCR. The assay was immunoSEQ multiplex PCR, and TCRdb's table has in-frame clones only and misses some. The sample yields roughly 130,000 clones, roughly 88% seen once. CDR1 MGHRA and CDR2 YSYEKL come from the germline V gene. V gave up 0 bases and J gave up 3 bases, with 12 bases separating them. This CDR3 contains 15 residues. The chain couples TRBV4-1 to TRBJ2-7, with D possibly matching TRBD1 (6 bases). This sequence originates from a woman in her late teens or twenties in good health and CMV-seropositive. The sequencing input was PBMCs. This CDR3 reads CASSQETGVLYEQYF. The DNA for the CDR3 is TGCGCCAGCAGCCAAGAGACAGGCGTTCTCTACGAGCAGTACTTC.